The 30 T cell receptor beta chains below were found in one sample sequenced in a study of T cell responses to AZD1222 COVID-19 vaccine. This table comes from immunoSEQ multiplex PCR, and its TCRdb copy is limited to in-frame clones, with some not included. The sample yields roughly 140,000 clones, just under 95% seen once. Sequencing was performed on peripheral blood, taken after recovery from COVID-19. The receptor set was obtained from an adult who had recovered from COVID-19.

V usage is TRBV9 and J usage is TRBJ2-5, with D possibly being TRBD1 (5 bases). This CDR3 has 13 amino acids. The V end lost 2 bases, the J end lost 9 bases, and 14 bases lay between the germline ends. The V gene's germline CDR1 is SGDLS and CDR2 YYNGEE. The CDR3 coding sequence is TGTGCCAGCAGCGTGGACAACGGACGGGCCCAGTACTTC. The encoded protein is CASSVDNGRAQYF.

This chain uses TRBV28 with TRBJ1-5; 7 nucleotides agree with TRBD1. This CDR3 contains 14 residues. V lost 6 bases, J lost 3 bases, and 5 bases stayed unmatched. From germline, CDR1 is MDHEN and CDR2 SYDVKM. This chain's CDR3 is CASRPGGSNQPQHF. As DNA, the CDR3 is TGTGCCAGCAGGCCAGGGGGATCCAATCAGCCCCAGCATTTT.

The chain links TRBV28 to TRBJ2-7; 7 positions agree with TRBD1. J was trimmed by 1 base and V by 4 bases; bases with no gene match: 10. The CDR3 totals 16 residues. The germline gives CDR1 MDHEN, CDR2 SYDVKM. The CDR3: CASSYDREGSSYEQYF. Here the CDR3 DNA reads TGTGCCAGCAGTTATGACAGGGAAGGGAGTTCCTACGAGCAGTACTTC.

The V call is TRBV6-2 or TRBV6-3, the J call TRBJ1-1; TRBD1 is a possible D gene (6 bases). Trimming pared 5 bases from V and 5 bases from J, leaving 9 bases between. The germline V gene encodes CDR1 MNHEY and CDR2 SVGEGT. This CDR3 comprises 12 residues. CDR3 nucleotide sequence: TGTGCCAGCAGTCACAGGGTGACTGAAGCTTTCTTT. Its translation: CASSHRVTEAFF.

J is TRBJ2-7 and V is TRBV27; 10 bases fit TRBD1. The CDR3 consists of 15 residues. V was clipped by 8 bases and J by 5 bases; unmatched bases: 12. The germline CDR1 and CDR2 sequences are MNHEY and SMNVEV (reference sequence). The DNA for the CDR3 is TGTGCCAGCGGAGCCTCCGGGACAGGGGTCAACGAGCAGTACTTC. It is translated as CASGASGTGVNEQYF.

The chain couples TRBV10-1 to TRBJ1-1; 7 positions agree with TRBD1. With 0 bases clipped from V and 6 bases from J, the junction kept 4 bases outside the gene matches. The germline CDR1 and CDR2 sequences are WNHNN and SYGVQD (reference sequence). The CDR3 extends over 14 amino acids. The CDR3 reads CASSESTGRPEAFF. In DNA, the CDR3 is TGCGCCAGCAGTGAGTCGACAGGGAGACCTGAAGCTTTCTTT.

This clone occurred once. The rearrangement uses TRBV5-6 and TRBJ2-1; 14 positions agree with TRBD2. CDR1 is SGHDT, CDR2 YYEEEE, per germline. The CDR3 runs to 18 residues. Trimming removed 4 bases from V and 13 bases from J; junction bases left unmatched: 19. The CDR3 DNA reads as TGTGCCAGCAGCCAAGTTTACGAGACTAGCGGGAGGGAACCGGGTCAGTTCTTC. It codes for CASSQVYETSGREPGQFF.

J is TRBJ1-5 and V is TRBV3-1 (or the pseudogene TRBV3-2); the D gene is possibly TRBD1 (5 bases). The CDR3 is made up of 14 amino acids. Trimming pared 1 base from V and 2 bases from J, leaving 6 bases between. Germline lookup yields CDR1 LGHDT and CDR2 YNNKEL (reference sequence). The CDR3 loop reads CASSQGRGNQPQHF. The CDR3 DNA follows: TGTGCCAGCAGCCAAGGCAGGGGCAATCAGCCCCAGCATTTT.

The chain uses TRBV30 and TRBJ1-2; D might be TRBD1 (6 bases). The CDR3 extends over 11 amino acids. Germline V gives CDR1 GTSNPN, CDR2 SVGIG (reference sequence). V was pared by 4 bases and J by 7 bases, with 10 bases between. CDR3 bases: TGTGCCTGGACAGGGGACGGTGGCTACACCTTC. Its protein product is CAWTGDGGYTF. Variable domain in full (rest from reference TRBV30 and TRBJ1-2): SQTIHQWPATLVQPVGSPLSLECTVEGTSNPNLYWYRQAAGRGLQLLFYSVGIGQISSEVPQNLSASRPQDRQFILSSKKLLLSDSGFYLCAWTGDGGYTFGSGTRLTVV.

This rearrangement joins TRBV19 to TRBJ2-1; no clear D gene. V lost 5 bases and J lost 4, with 12 bases in between. This CDR3 is built from 14 residues. Germline CDR1 LNHDA, CDR2 SQIVND (reference sequence). The CDR3 protein is CASSLTPGYNEQFF. CDR3 in DNA: TGTGCCAGTAGTCTCACGCCCGGGTACAATGAGCAGTTCTTC.

The chain recombines TRBV5-1 with TRBJ2-1, with TRBD1 identical over 10 bases. Germline values: CDR1 SGHRS, CDR2 YFSETQ. J lost 7 bases, V lost 0 bases, and 4 bases had no gene match. CDR3 length equals 15 residues. CDR3 in amino acids: CASSLGQGARNEQFF. CDR3 DNA sequence: TGCGCCAGCAGCTTGGGACAGGGGGCGCGGAATGAGCAGTTCTTC. The full variable domain, with the rest looked up from reference TRBV5-1 and TRBJ2-1, is KAGVTQTPRYLIKTRGQQVTLSCSPISGHRSVSWYQQTPGQGLQFLFEYFSETQRNKGNFPGRFSGRQFSNSRSEMNVSTLELGDSALYLCASSLGQGARNEQFFGPGTRLTVL.

The chain is built from TRBV3-1 (or the pseudogene TRBV3-2) and TRBJ1-2; the D is unclear. Germline CDR1 and CDR2: LGHDT and YNNKEL (reference sequence). This CDR3 has 14 residues. Between the trimmed V and J ends, which lost 2 bases and 7 bases, there was a span of 14 bases. CDR3 in DNA: TGTGCCAGCAGCCAAACCGATGAGGGAGTTGGCTACACCTTC. Translation gives CASSQTDEGVGYTF.

The V and J genes are TRBV25-1 and TRBJ1-6, with 9 bases matching TRBD1. The V and J ends lost 3 bases and 10 bases, in that order; junction bases with no gene match: 13. Looked up from germline, CDR1 is MGHDK and CDR2 is SYGVNS. The CDR3 loop spans 17 amino acids. CDR3 amino acids: CASSEATPGTGRSPLHF. The DNA of the CDR3 is TGTGCCAGCAGTGAGGCCACCCCCGGGACAGGGAGGTCACCCCTCCACTTT.

V and J are TRBV9 and TRBJ2-5; TRBD2 matches at 11 bases. The CDR3 length is 17 residues. V lost 0 bases to trimming and J lost 2 bases; unmatched junction nucleotides: 6. Germline V lookup: CDR1 SGDLS, CDR2 YYNGEE. CDR3 DNA sequence: TGTGCCAGCAGCGTAGGGGAACTAGCGGGAGCGCAAGAGACCCAGTACTTC. Encoded protein: CASSVGELAGAQETQYF.

This chain uses TRBV7-2 with TRBJ2-3; 7 bases are a match to TRBD2. This CDR3 is built from 15 residues. The trim removed 0 bases at V and 0 bases at J, leaving 0 bases unmatched. Germline CDR1 reads SGHTA; CDR2 reads FQGNSA. CDR3 amino acids: CASSLASGSTDTQYF. The CDR3 DNA reads as TGTGCCAGCAGCTTAGCTAGCGGGAGCACAGATACGCAGTATTTT.

The chain has TRBV28 and TRBJ2-7, with D unclear. V was clipped by 8 bases and J by 6 bases, with 14 bases between them. This CDR3 has 12 residues. Germline V gene data show CDR1 as MDHEN and CDR2 as SYDVKM. CDR3 amino acids: CASSGPTREQYF. The CDR3 DNA reads TGTGCCAGCTCTGGGCCAACACGCGAGCAGTACTTC. The full variable domain, rest sourced from reference TRBV28 and TRBJ2-7, is DVKVTQSSRYLVKRTGEKVFLECVQDMDHENMFWYRQDPGLGLRLIYFSYDVKMKEKGDIPEGYSVSREKKERFSLILESASTNQTSMYLCASSGPTREQYFGPGTRLTVT.

This clone was seen once. This rearrangement joins TRBV7-2 to TRBJ2-7; TRBD1 is a possible D gene (6 bases). There are 14 residues in the CDR3. Germline V gene sequence: CDR1 SGHTA, CDR2 FQGNSA. Trimming cost V 5 bases and J 6 bases, with 17 bases left between them. The CDR3 loop is CASSGTGPDGEQYF. The CDR3 bases are TGTGCCAGCAGCGGCACAGGGCCTGACGGCGAGCAGTACTTC.

The chain joins TRBV7-3 to TRBJ2-2; a possible D gene is TRBD1 (6 bases). V lost 4 bases, J lost 5 bases, and 11 bases lay in between. CDR1 and CDR2 from the germline V gene are SGHTA and FQGTGA. This CDR3 is 14 amino acids long. The CDR3 is CASSYQQGTGELFF. CDR3 in DNA: TGTGCCAGCAGCTATCAACAGGGAACCGGGGAGCTGTTTTTT. Full variable domain (rest looked up from reference TRBV7-3 and TRBJ2-2): GAGVSQTPSNKVTEKGKYVELRCDPISGHTALYWYRQSLGQGPEFLIYFQGTGAADDSGLPNDRFFAVRPEGSVSTLKIQRTERGDSAVYLCASSYQQGTGELFFGEGSRLTVL.

The chain is built from TRBV2 and TRBJ2-5, with 9 nucleotides matching TRBD1. J lost 2 bases, V lost 5 bases, and 3 bases had no gene match. The CDR3 totals 14 residues. Germline loops: CDR1 SNHLY, CDR2 FYNNEI. CDR3 bases: TGTGCCAGCAGTTGGACAGGGGCGCAAGAGACCCAGTACTTC. The encoded protein is CASSWTGAQETQYF.

V usage is TRBV28 and J usage is TRBJ1-2; D uncertain. Trimming took off 4 bases at V and 8 bases at J, with 5 bases between the two ends. Looked up from germline, CDR1 is MDHEN and CDR2 is SYDVKM. CDR3 length equals 10 residues. In nucleotides, the CDR3 is TGTGCCAGCAGTTCGCTGGGCTACACCTTC. Translating it yields CASSSLGYTF.

This chain connects TRBV5-4 to TRBJ2-7; possible D gene TRBD1, 6 bases. The V and J ends lost 3 bases and 12 bases respectively, with 13 bases between them. The CDR3 sequence is 11 residues long. The germline CDR1 and CDR2 sequences are SGHNT and YYREEE (reference sequence). The CDR3 bases are TGTGCCAGCAGCTCCCCCGGACAGCTGTACTTC. Its protein is CASSSPGQLYF. The entire variable domain, with the rest obtained from reference TRBV5-4 and TRBJ2-7, is as follows: ETGVTQSPTHLIKTRGQQVTLRCSSQSGHNTVSWYQQALGQGPQFIFQYYREEENGRGNFPPRFSGLQFPNYSSELNVNALELDDSALYLCASSSPGQLYFGPGTRLTVT.

The V gene is TRBV7-3, the J gene TRBJ2-2; 12 bases map to TRBD2. The CDR3 is 16 residues long. Looked up from germline, CDR1 is SGHTA and CDR2 is FQGTGA. V lost 5 bases to trimming and J lost 8 bases; unmatched junction nucleotides: 9. The CDR3 sequence: CASSPRLAGAAGELFF. CDR3 nucleotide sequence: TGTGCCAGCAGCCCCCGACTAGCGGGAGCGGCTGGGGAGCTGTTTTTT.

The chain combines TRBV5-4 with TRBJ2-3; no definite D call. Germline-derived CDR1 and CDR2 are SGHNT and YYREEE (reference sequence). V was clipped by 3 bases and J by 5 bases, with 10 bases between them. The CDR3 contains 13 residues. The CDR3 DNA reads as TGTGCCAGCAGCTCCCAGTCGGGAGATACGCAGTATTTT. Its protein product is CASSSQSGDTQYF.

The chain combines TRBV6-1 with TRBJ1-6; D not resolved. In germline, CDR1 is MNHNS, CDR2 SASEGT. The CDR3 length is 16 residues. Trimming shortened V by 1 base and J by 9 bases, and 16 bases separated the two germline ends. The chain's CDR3 is CASSEVSAGLSSPLHF. The CDR3 nucleotides read TGTGCCAGCAGTGAAGTTTCGGCGGGGTTATCTTCACCCCTCCACTTT.

The chain has TRBV5-5 and TRBJ1-6; D not resolved. CDR3 size: 13 residues. CDR1 and CDR2 (germline): SGHKS, YYEKEE (reference sequence). Trimming pared 4 bases from V and 8 bases from J, leaving 10 bases between. The CDR3 region is CASSPDPHSPLHF. In DNA, the CDR3 is TGTGCCAGCAGCCCGGACCCGCATTCACCCCTCCACTTT.

This rearrangement joins TRBV3-1 (or the pseudogene TRBV3-2) to TRBJ2-1, with TRBD1 matching 12 bases. The trim removed 5 bases at V and 1 base at J, leaving 9 bases unmatched. Germline assignment: CDR1 LGHDT and CDR2 YNNKEL (reference sequence). CDR3 length: 18 residues. The CDR3 region is CASSSGTGGVWSYNEQFF. CDR3 nucleotide sequence: TGTGCCAGCAGCTCCGGGACAGGGGGCGTATGGTCCTACAATGAGCAGTTCTTC.

This chain connects TRBV19 to TRBJ1-5; D is possibly TRBD1 (6 bases). In germline, CDR1 is LNHDA, CDR2 SQIVND (reference sequence). Trimming took 6 bases from V and 3 from J, leaving 12 bases between them. The CDR3 contains 14 residues. This CDR3 is CASRPNRDNQPQHF. For the CDR3, the DNA is TGTGCCAGTAGACCCAACAGGGACAATCAGCCCCAGCATTTT.

V usage is TRBV11-2 and J usage is TRBJ2-5; D assignment may be TRBD1 or TRBD2 (6 bases each). CDR3 length equals 16 residues. Germline lookup yields CDR1 SGHAT and CDR2 FQNNGV. Trimming removed 5 bases at V and 2 bases at J, with 18 bases between. The CDR3 DNA sequence: TGTGCCAGCAGCCTTCCGGGGGCGGACAGTCAAGAGACCCAGTACTTC. This translates into CASSLPGADSQETQYF.

The rearrangement links TRBV6-1 to TRBJ2-7; 10 bases map to TRBD2. The CDR3 totals 20 residues. CDR1 is MNHNS and CDR2 is SASEGT in the germline V gene. Trimming took 1 base from V and 0 from J; bases not matched to a gene: 15. This CDR3 reads CASSEVMALAGVVISYEQYF. DNA for the CDR3: TGTGCCAGCAGTGAAGTAATGGCCCTAGCGGGAGTCGTAATCTCCTACGAGCAGTACTTC.

Details on this clone: An end of the junction does not agree with germline; a read error may underlie this. CDR3 loop: CAISERGAPSDEQYF. The CDR3 nucleotides read TGTGCCATCAGTGAGCGGGGGGCTCCCTCCGACGAGCAGTACTTC. The chain joins TRBV10-3 to TRBJ2-7; tentatively, D is TRBD2 (7 bases). CDR3 size: 15 residues. Per germline, CDR1 ENHRY and CDR2 SYGVKD.